The T cell receptor beta chain under discussion was sequenced for a study of T cell changes during pregnancy in multiple sclerosis. V lost 3 bases and J 0 bases, leaving 11 bases between the germline ends. This CDR3 comprises 16 residues. The germline V gene has CDR1 SGHVS and CDR2 FNYEAQ. Some clones are missing from TCRdb's copy, which holds only in-frame ones; the method was immunoSEQ multiplex PCR. The data contain around 35,000 clones, roughly nine tenths of them singletons. This sequence originates from a female donor with multiple sclerosis, enrolled in a pregnancy study. This chain connects TRBV7-6 to TRBJ2-2; D unclear. The sequences come from CD8+ T cells from peripheral blood mononuclear cells, collected before pregnancy. In DNA form, the CDR3 reads TGTGCCAGCAGCTTCGATGCCTATGCGAACACCGGGGAGCTGTTTTTT. Its translation: CASSFDAYANTGELFF.